Detailed here is one T cell receptor beta chain. The antigen it binds to is not known. This record belongs to a study of CXCR3-negative and CXCR3-positive naive CD8 T cells (dated by TCRdb to the late 2010s). Regarding the study in general: In total, approximately 130 million TRB reads were obtained, or roughly 1.5 +/- 0.3 million reads per library. For the TRBV-TRBJ cluster analysis, the naive subsets came from 5 donors, while the memory cells came from 3 donors. Data from around ten donors, pooled across two independent experiments, went into the diversity and physicochemical repertoire analyses.

For each CD8+ T cell subset, flow sorting was done in triplicate, and under 350,000 cells per subset went directly into RLT lysis buffer. To exclude memory contaminants, naive CD8+ T cells were stringently defined as CD45RO-CCR7+CD27+CD95-. Standard density gradient centrifugation was used to isolate peripheral blood mononuclear cells from buffy coats. A FACSAria III was used to flow-sort naive CD8+ T cells into CXCR3-negative and CXCR3-positive populations. An RNeasy Mini Kit was used to extract total RNA from the sorted cells. Points the paper makes about the study in general: Because surface CD5, which has been linked to self-reactivity in mice, was comparable between naive subsets, TCR interaction strength was also inferred from TRB CDR3 physicochemical properties. Comparably high repertoire diversity was found in both naive subsets, whereas much lower repertoire diversity was found in memory CD8+ T cells. Compared with CXCR3-negative naive cells, CXCR3-positive naive cells had TRB CDR3s with higher hydrophobicity (lower Kidera factor 4), lower energy, and higher strength and volume indices. Freshly isolated PBMCs were used for most assays because CXCR3 expression went down partially after cryopreservation. Within the same donor, TRBV-TRBJ usage looked similar between naive CXCR3-negative and CXCR3-positive cells, but memory cells had distinct patterns.

Sequencing instrument: NextSeq 550. The Human TCR Profiling Kit (MiLaboratory) was used to prepare UMI-labeled 5' RACE TRB cDNA libraries. The full amount of extracted RNA was used for cDNA synthesis, and the full amount of resulting cDNA was used for PCR amplification. Libraries were prepared in parallel with an identical number of PCR cycles. In the authors' own workflow: About 57,000 +/- 9,900 unique UMI-labeled TRB cDNA molecules per library were extracted with MIGEC and MiXCR, with at least two reads per UMI required. Each library averaged 40,000 +/- 10,000 functional in-frame TRB CDR3 nucleotide clonotypes without stop codons. After downsampling to 5000 UMI-labeled TRB molecules per sample, diversity metrics such as normalized Shannon-Wiener and Chao1 were calculated in VDJtools. VDJtools computed clonotype-size-weighted physicochemical properties of the central five CDR3 residues: interaction energy, strength, volume and Kidera factor 4. The reads were reprocessed in TCRdb, with one entry per CDR3 protein sequence and no accompanying DNA. What appears here as the V and J calls and clone size reflects TCRdb's work, not the paper's. The sample's records list about 92,000 distinct CDR3 sequences. Of the sample, less than 0.85% falls within the top ten clones.

In the germline V gene, CDR1 corresponds to MGHDK and CDR2 to SYGVNS. Reading from cysteine to phenylalanine, the CDR3 counts 14 amino acids. No coding sequence is recorded. The rearrangement joined TRBV25-1 to TRBJ1-1; the TRBD1 assignment by TCRdb is unverifiable without DNA. Sample: naive CXCR3+ CD8+ T cells from blood. The cell subset or site label on this specimen signifies: CD45RO-CCR7+CD27+CD95- naive CD8+ T cells expressing CXCR3 (TNR3+). The sequence was obtained from a human donor in good health. Some clones in this sample may be carry-over from other donors' samples. The CDR3 has the sequence CASSKTREISEAFF.